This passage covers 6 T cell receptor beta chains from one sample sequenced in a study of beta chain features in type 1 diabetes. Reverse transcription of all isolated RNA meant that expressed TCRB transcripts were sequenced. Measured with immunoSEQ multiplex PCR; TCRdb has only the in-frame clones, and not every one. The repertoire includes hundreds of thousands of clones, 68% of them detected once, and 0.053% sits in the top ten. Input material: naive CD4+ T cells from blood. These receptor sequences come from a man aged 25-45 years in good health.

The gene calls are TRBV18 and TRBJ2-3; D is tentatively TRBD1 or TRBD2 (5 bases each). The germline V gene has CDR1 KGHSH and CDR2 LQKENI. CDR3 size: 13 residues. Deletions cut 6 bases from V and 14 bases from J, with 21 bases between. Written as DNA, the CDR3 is TGTGCCAGCTCCAGCTCCGGGGCAGACATGCGGTATTTT. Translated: CASSSSGADMRYF.

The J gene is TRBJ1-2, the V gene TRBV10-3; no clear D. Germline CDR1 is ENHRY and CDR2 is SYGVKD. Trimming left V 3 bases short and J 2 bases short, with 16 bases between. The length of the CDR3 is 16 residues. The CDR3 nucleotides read TGTGCCATCAGTGACTTCCCTGGAGGGAAAAACTATGGCTACACCTTC. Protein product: CAISDFPGGKNYGYTF.

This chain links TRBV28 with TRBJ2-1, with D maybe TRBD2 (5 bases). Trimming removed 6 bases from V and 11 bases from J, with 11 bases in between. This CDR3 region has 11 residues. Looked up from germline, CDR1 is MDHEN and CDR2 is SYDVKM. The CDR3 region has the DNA TGTGCCAGCAGAACAGCGGCCCAGCAGTTCTTC. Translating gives CASRTAAQQFF.

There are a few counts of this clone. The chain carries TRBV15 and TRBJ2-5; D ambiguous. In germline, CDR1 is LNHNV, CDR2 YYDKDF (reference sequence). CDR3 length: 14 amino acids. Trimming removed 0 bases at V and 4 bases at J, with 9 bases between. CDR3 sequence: CATSRDLGRETQYF. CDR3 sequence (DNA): TGTGCCACCAGCAGAGATCTGGGCAGAGAGACCCAGTACTTC.

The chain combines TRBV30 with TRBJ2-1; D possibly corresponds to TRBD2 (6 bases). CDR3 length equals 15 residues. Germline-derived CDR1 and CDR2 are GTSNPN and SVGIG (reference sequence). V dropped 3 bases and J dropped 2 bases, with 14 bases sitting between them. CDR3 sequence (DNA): TGTGCCTGGAGGTTCTTAGCGGACGCCTACAATGAGCAGTTCTTC. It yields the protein CAWRFLADAYNEQFF.

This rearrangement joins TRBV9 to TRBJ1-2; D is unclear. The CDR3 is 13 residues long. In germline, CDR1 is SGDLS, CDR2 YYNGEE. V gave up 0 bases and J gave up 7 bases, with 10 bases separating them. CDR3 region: CASSVEGGGGYTF. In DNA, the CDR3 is TGTGCCAGCAGCGTAGAGGGAGGTGGTGGCTACACCTTC.